The T cell receptor (beta chain) described here comes from a study of Tregs in tolerant kidney transplant recipients (dated by TCRdb to between 2018 and 2021). Notes on the research overall: Before combined kidney and bone marrow transplantation, this study identified donor-specific regulatory T cells using TCRbeta sequencing and then followed those same cells after transplant. TCRbeta repertoire sequencing was used in a few healthy controls to compare several methods for expanding Tregs specific for an allogeneic donor. Study-wide conclusions, independent of this receptor: Biological reproducibility was not examined directly, but technical replication error appeared to be minimal. The most biologically relevant and donor-specific TCRbeta repertoire appeared to be identified by expanding Tregs with activated donor B cells. Because the study included only a small number of patients, the results must be confirmed in larger populations and under other immunosuppression protocols.

Unstimulated Tregs (CD4+CD25+CD127-), CD4+ non-Tregs (CD4+CD25-), CD4 and CD8 cells were FACS-sorted from thawed PBMCs. Healthy control blood was obtained either as purchased buffy coats or from healthy volunteers. Healthy control blood was processed to PBMCs by Ficoll density gradient and cryopreserved, and patient PBMCs were collected before and after transplant. For TCRbeta CDR3 sequencing, genomic DNA from the sorted cells was extracted using the QIAGEN DNeasy Blood and Tissue Kit. High-throughput TCRbeta CDR3 sequencing, which included PCR amplification with bias correction and internal controls, was done commercially through immunoSEQ. In the authors' own workflow: Unique productive TCRbeta sequences were defined by CDR3 nucleotide sequence where primers matched, and otherwise by CDR3 amino acid sequence together with Vbeta and Jbeta genes. To correct sorting error, sequences shared between sorted populations at a frequency ratio of 2:1 or less were removed; the rest were assigned to the higher population. Donor-reactive sequences were defined as at least 5-fold expanded in CFSE-low cells versus unstimulated cells, with frequency of at least 0.01% in CFSE-low cells. Jensen-Shannon divergence, calculated on the top 100 TCRbeta sequences ranked by frequency, was used to quantify repertoire divergence. For any sample with multiple sequencing runs, sorting error was corrected in each run separately before the runs were pooled. This is the immuneACCESS table as TCRdb keeps it, with only in-frame sequences that have V and J called. A part of the clones is gone; compared with another copy, unresolved V genes explain less than half, and the rest is unexplained. Clone size and the V and J calls come from that table; the DNA yielded D and trimming. Present in this sample are under 300,000 clones, 65% to 85% of which were seen just once. The ten largest clones take up 0.64% of the sample.

Details on this clone: What this receptor recognizes is not known. Base qualities are not recorded, but no much larger clone differs from it by a single base.

Cut back by 0 bases and 5 bases, the V and J ends lie 4 bases apart. The germline V gene supplies CDR1 LGHNT and CDR2 FRNRAP. From the cysteine through the phenylalanine, the CDR3 covers 13 amino acids. Only the CDR3 DNA stays, 39 bases, in frame from base 1. This clonotype was obtained from a human donor in good health. The chain joins TRBV12-5 to TRBJ2-2; the D gene is unclear. The specimen sequenced was CD4+ T cells from blood. The CDR3 sequence is CASGLVLTGELFF. The sequence in DNA is TGTGCTAGTGGTTTGGTACTAACCGGGGAGCTGTTTTTT.